The T cell receptor beta chain described here comes from a study of T cell changes during pregnancy in multiple sclerosis. TCRdb's copy holds only in-frame clones and misses some; the assay was immunoSEQ multiplex PCR. The data hold 30,000 or so clones, with 91% observed a single time. Trimming removed 4 bases from V and 4 bases from J; junction bases left unmatched: 3. Germline V lookup: CDR1 SEHNR, CDR2 FQNEAQ (reference sequence). This CDR3 is 14 amino acids long. Sequenced material: CD8+ T cells from peripheral blood mononuclear cells, taken in the second trimester of pregnancy. The clonotype was recovered from a female donor in good health, enrolled as a control in a pregnancy study. This rearrangement joins TRBV7-9 to TRBJ1-1; 10 bases are a match to TRBD1. Here the CDR3 reads CASSSGTGVTEAFF. CDR3 DNA: TGTGCCAGCAGCTCCGGGACAGGGGTCACTGAAGCTTTCTTT.